Sequencing of this T cell receptor beta chain was carried out in a study of T cells in Graves' hyperthyroidism and ophthalmopathy. Turning to the study itself: It was at initial diagnosis, before any treatment, that peripheral blood was collected.

Many counts were recorded for this clonotype. Researchers took RNA transcripts and amplified the TCR beta CDR3 regions from them. Carried out on the TCR CDR3, a first-round RT-PCR used the HTBI primer set. TCRdb re-called the multiplex PCR reads with MiXCR, one entry per CDR3 protein. The sample has around 260,000 distinct CDR3 sequences; approximately 26% are singletons. Hyperthyroidism patients were newly diagnosed, had disease duration under 2 months, and were aged 18 to 65 years. The V end was cut by 5 bases, the J end by 3 bases, with 16 bases between. CDR3 length: 15 amino acids. Germline-derived CDR1 and CDR2 are SGHAT and FQNNGV.

This sequence originates from a man in his forties or fifties with Graves' hyperthyroidism that later progressed to Graves' ophthalmopathy. Sequenced sample: blood. The rearrangement uses TRBV11-2 and TRBJ1-1; tentatively, D is TRBD1 (5 bases). Here the CDR3 reads CASSPTGGSHTEAFF. The CDR3 DNA follows: TGTGCCAGCAGCCCGACCGGGGGTTCCCACACTGAAGCTTTCTTT.